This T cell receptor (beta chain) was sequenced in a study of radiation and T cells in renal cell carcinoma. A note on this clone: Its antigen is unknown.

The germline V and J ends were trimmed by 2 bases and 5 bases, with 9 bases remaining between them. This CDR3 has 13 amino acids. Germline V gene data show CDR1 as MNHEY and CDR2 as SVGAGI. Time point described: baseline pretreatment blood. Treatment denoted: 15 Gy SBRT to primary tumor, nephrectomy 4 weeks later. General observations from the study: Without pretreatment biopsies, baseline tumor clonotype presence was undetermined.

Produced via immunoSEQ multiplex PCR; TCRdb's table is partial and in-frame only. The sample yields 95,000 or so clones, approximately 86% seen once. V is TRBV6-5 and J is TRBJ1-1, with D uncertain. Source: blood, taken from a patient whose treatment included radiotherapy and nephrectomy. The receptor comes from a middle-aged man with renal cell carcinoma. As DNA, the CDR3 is TGTGCCAGCAGTTACGGTAAGGATACTGAAGCTTTCTTT. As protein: CASSYGKDTEAFF.